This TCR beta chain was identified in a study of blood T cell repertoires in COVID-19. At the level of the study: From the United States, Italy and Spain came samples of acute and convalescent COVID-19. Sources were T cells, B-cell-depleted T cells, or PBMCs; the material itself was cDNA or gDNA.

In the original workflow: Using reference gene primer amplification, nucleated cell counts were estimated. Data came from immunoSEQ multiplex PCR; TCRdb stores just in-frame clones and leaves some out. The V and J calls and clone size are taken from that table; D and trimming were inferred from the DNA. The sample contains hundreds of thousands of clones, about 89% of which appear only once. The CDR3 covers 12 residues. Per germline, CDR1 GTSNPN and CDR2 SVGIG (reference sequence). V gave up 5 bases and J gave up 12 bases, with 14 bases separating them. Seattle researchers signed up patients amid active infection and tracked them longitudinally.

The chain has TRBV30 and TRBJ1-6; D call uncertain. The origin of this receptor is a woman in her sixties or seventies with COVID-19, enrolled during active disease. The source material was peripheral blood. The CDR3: CAWGLSSVPLHF. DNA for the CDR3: TGTGCCTGGGGCCTGAGTTCGGTACCCCTCCACTTT.